The 15 T cell receptor beta chains below all came from one sample that was sequenced in a study of graft-versus-host responses after intestinal transplantation. Profiled with immunoSEQ multiplex PCR; TCRdb holds only in-frame clones, not every one. This sample has about 120,000 clones, with about 95% found just once. These receptors are not linked to any known antigen. The specimen comprised unstimulated CD8+ T cells sorted from spleen or lymph node cells, sampled before intestinal transplant. These receptors were collected from a human donor who received an intestinal transplant.

The chain carries TRBV19 and TRBJ2-7, with 11 bases identical to TRBD2. V was pared by 5 bases and J by 5 bases, with 8 bases of the junction left unmatched. The CDR3 totals 15 residues. In germline, CDR1 is LNHDA, CDR2 SQIVND (reference sequence). The DNA for the CDR3 is TGTGCCAGTAGTGTGGTATTAGCGGGAGGGAACGAGCAGTACTTC. Translating it yields CASSVVLAGGNEQYF.

The rearrangement joins TRBV15 to TRBJ2-1; D possibly corresponds to TRBD2 (5 bases). Germline assignment: CDR1 LNHNV and CDR2 YYDKDF (reference sequence). The CDR3 has 15 residues. V lost 5 bases, J lost 0 bases, and 11 bases lay in between. CDR3 nucleotide sequence: TGTGCCACCAGCGGAGCGGACGACTCCTACAATGAGCAGTTCTTC. Its translation: CATSGADDSYNEQFF. The full variable domain, rest sourced from reference TRBV15 and TRBJ2-1, is DAMVIQNPRYQVTQFGKPVTLSCSQTLNHNVMYWYQQKSSQAPKLLFHYYDKDFNNEADTPDNFQSRRPNTSFCFLDIRSPGLGDTAMYLCATSGADDSYNEQFFGPGTRLTVL.

This chain joins TRBV4-3 and TRBJ1-5, with D perhaps matching TRBD1 (6 bases). Trimming took 0 bases from V and 2 from J, leaving 11 bases between them. Per the germline V gene, CDR1 is LGHNA and CDR2 is YSLEER. This CDR3 is 16 amino acids long. The CDR3 loop is CASSQDRGIGNQPQHF. The CDR3, as DNA: TGCGCCAGCAGCCAAGACAGGGGTATCGGCAATCAGCCCCAGCATTTT.

This clone appeared once. This chain connects TRBV28 to TRBJ1-2; TRBD1 matches at 9 bases. This CDR3 contains 14 residues. Germline V gene sequence: CDR1 MDHEN, CDR2 SYDVKM. V was clipped by 8 bases and J by 3 bases; unmatched bases: 7. The CDR3 protein is CASRSGQGYYGYTF. CDR3 nucleotide sequence: TGTGCCAGCCGCTCGGGACAGGGCTACTATGGCTACACCTTC.

This sequence joins TRBV7-2 and TRBJ1-5, with no clear D. V was pared by 6 bases and J by 0 bases, with 18 bases between. The CDR3 loop spans 17 amino acids. Germline V gene sequence: CDR1 SGHTA, CDR2 FQGNSA. Written as DNA, the CDR3 is TGTGCCAGCAGTCAACCCCGGGTCGACACTAGCAATCAGCCCCAGCATTTT. Translated, it gives CASSQPRVDTSNQPQHF. Complete variable domain (other parts from reference TRBV7-2 and TRBJ1-5): GAGVSQSPSNKVTEKGKDVELRCDPISGHTALYWYRQSLGQGLEFLIYFQGNSAPDKSGLPSDRFSAERTGGSVSTLTIQRTQQEDSAVYLCASSQPRVDTSNQPQHFGDGTRLSIL.

CDR3 sequence: CASRAGLTEAFF. CDR3 bases: TGTGCCAGCAGAGCAGGGCTCACTGAAGCTTTCTTT. The J gene is TRBJ1-1, the V gene TRBV7-2, with TRBD1 as a possible D gene (5 bases). V shed 6 bases and J shed 4 bases, with 9 bases lying between them. CDR3 length: 12 amino acids. Per the germline V gene, CDR1 is SGHTA and CDR2 is FQGNSA.

This chain uses TRBV7-8 with TRBJ2-7; D not certain. This CDR3 comprises 14 residues. Germline CDR1 SGHVS, CDR2 FQNEAQ. Trimming removed 2 bases from V and 2 bases from J, with 10 bases in between. CDR3 DNA sequence: TGTGCCAGCAGCTTAACGGGCTCCGCCTACGAGCAGTACTTC. Protein: CASSLTGSAYEQYF.

This chain links TRBV6-1 with TRBJ2-3; maybe TRBD2 (7 bases). Germline CDR1 and CDR2: MNHNS and SASEGT. The CDR3 runs to 15 residues. V shed 8 bases and J shed 0 bases, with 15 bases lying between them. CDR3 coding DNA: TGTGCCAGCGGTCTAGGGGGGGCGAGCACAGATACGCAGTATTTT. Translated, it gives CASGLGGASTDTQYF.

The chain employs TRBV5-6 and TRBJ2-5, with a possible D match to TRBD2 (6 bases). Judging by the DNA end, TRBJ2-7 fits better; the J call may be wrong. The length of the CDR3 is 14 residues. Germline-derived CDR1 and CDR2 are SGHDT and YYEEEE. The CDR3 DNA reads as TGTGCCAGCAGCTTGGGTGGCGGGACCTACGAGCAGTACTTC. Translating it yields CASSLGGGTYEQYF.

The chain joins TRBV13 to TRBJ2-7; 8 bases map to TRBD1. Germline values: CDR1 PRHDT, CDR2 FYEKMQ (reference sequence). V was pared by 4 bases and J by 5 bases, with 10 bases of the junction left unmatched. There are 15 residues in the CDR3. The chain's CDR3 is CASSSRGQEYDEQYF. The CDR3 DNA reads TGTGCCAGCAGCTCCCGGGGACAGGAGTACGACGAGCAGTACTTC.

The CDR3 here is CASSLWSMNTEAFF. The CDR3 bases are TGTGCCAGCAGTTTATGGTCAATGAACACTGAAGCTTTCTTT. V is TRBV28 and J is TRBJ1-1; the D is unclear. Germline values: CDR1 MDHEN, CDR2 SYDVKM. The CDR3 contains 14 residues. Trimming took 0 bases from V and 0 from J, leaving 5 bases between them.

Within the sample, this clone is medium-sized. The CDR3 spells CASSSRGTPYEQYF. In DNA form, the CDR3 reads TGTGCCAGCAGTTCCCGCGGCACCCCCTACGAGCAGTACTTC. This chain uses TRBV28 with TRBJ2-7; the D is unclear. Germline V gives CDR1 MDHEN, CDR2 SYDVKM. V was cut by 4 bases and J by 2 bases, with 12 bases left in between. This CDR3 is built from 14 residues.

This clone was observed once. Other nucleotide sequences from this sample produce the same CDR3. V usage is TRBV30 and J usage is TRBJ1-1; no reliable D call. The length of the CDR3 is 14 residues. Germline V CDR1 and CDR2: GTSNPN, SVGIG (reference sequence). Trimming stripped 0 bases from V and 1 base from J, with 9 bases between. CDR3 DNA: TGTGCCTGGAGTGTAGGCAGGACGAACACTGAAGCTTTCTTT. Residues: CAWSVGRTNTEAFF. Variable domain in full (rest from reference TRBV30 and TRBJ1-1): SQTIHQWPATLVQPVGSPLSLECTVEGTSNPNLYWYRQAAGRGLQLLFYSVGIGQISSEVPQNLSASRPQDRQFILSSKKLLLSDSGFYLCAWSVGRTNTEAFFGQGTRLTVV.

The genes are TRBV4-1 and TRBJ2-7, with a weak D call TRBD2 (5 bases). Trimming took off 4 bases at V and 3 bases at J, with 16 bases between the two ends. Germline-derived CDR1 and CDR2 are MGHRA and YSYEKL. CDR3 size: 15 residues. This chain's CDR3 is CASSPSGLDHYEQYF. In DNA, the CDR3 is TGCGCCAGCAGCCCAAGCGGATTGGACCACTACGAGCAGTACTTC.

The rearrangement uses TRBV9 and TRBJ1-1; 9 nucleotides align to TRBD1. V dropped 3 bases and J dropped 4; count of bases not matched to a gene: 10. Germline values: CDR1 SGDLS, CDR2 YYNGEE. The CDR3 is 16 amino acids. The CDR3 DNA follows: TGTGCCAGCAGCGCCCCAGGACAGGGGATAACCACTGAAGCTTTCTTT. Translating gives CASSAPGQGITTEAFF.